Listed below are T cell receptor beta chains from one sample, sequenced in a study of naive and memory T cell subsets. TCRdb fed the 5' RACE reads into MiXCR, producing one record per CDR3 protein. The sample lists approximately 52,000 distinct CDR3 sequences; about 4.8% were seen once. These TCRs come from a female donor in good health. CDR3s include the opening cysteine and the closing phenylalanine or tryptophan.

J	V	CDR3
TRBJ2-1	TRBV20-1	CSARNIAGRLINEQFF
TRBJ1-6	TRBV3-1	CASSQVRRLNSPLHF
TRBJ1-2	TRBV20-1	CSARDPEGSYTF
TRBJ2-5	TRBV12-3/TRBV12-4	CASSLTRWETQYF
TRBJ2-1	TRBV28	CASSSFFGTYNEQFF
TRBJ1-4	TRBV7-6	CASSLAGATNEKLFF
TRBJ2-6	TRBV18	CASSPGWLSGANVLTF
TRBJ1-2	TRBV5-1	CASSLEAGGYTF
TRBJ2-7	TRBV5-1	CASSLPGGPLEQYF
TRBJ2-3	TRBV6-2/TRBV6-3	CASSYLTSARDTQYF
TRBJ2-7	TRBV4-2	CASSPSVASESYEQYF
TRBJ2-1	TRBV20-1	CSADSHLLAGGASYNEQFF
TRBJ2-1	TRBV11-3	CASSPLAGGDNEQFF
TRBJ1-1	TRBV6-1	CASSGGAFTEAFF
TRBJ2-3	TRBV6-5	CASSRLTGTDTQYF
TRBJ2-1	TRBV7-2	CASSLLAAGDNEQFF
TRBJ2-7	TRBV20-1	CSARDLLYEQYF
TRBJ1-1	TRBV28	CASSLLPVNTEAFF
TRBJ2-7	TRBV6-1	CASSDEPEGIVLF
TRBJ2-3	TRBV30	CAWGQQGGSTDTQYF
TRBJ1-2	TRBV9	CASGVGPSYGYTF
TRBJ2-5	TRBV25-1	CASSEWTVQETQYF
TRBJ1-4	TRBV28	CASSFRDRGRSEKLFF
TRBJ1-5	TRBV27	CASSFYSNQPQHF
TRBJ2-7	TRBV12-3/TRBV12-4	CASSAGTSNEQYF
TRBJ1-2	TRBV29-1	CSVEDPRRRGDTF
TRBJ2-2	TRBV7-3	CASSLYGTGELFF
TRBJ1-5	TRBV20-1	CSARDYAGAGQPQHF
TRBJ2-7	TRBV3-1	CASSQGGLPEQYF
TRBJ2-7	TRBV9	CASSVGPGEMHEQYF
TRBJ2-4	TRBV20-1	CSARGYRELAKNIQYF
TRBJ2-1	TRBV18	CASSSGLAGARQFF
TRBJ2-3	TRBV29-1	CSATESDTQYF
TRBJ1-3	TRBV3-1	CASSPTTGSNTIYF
TRBJ2-3	TRBV9	CASSVVPATDTQYF
TRBJ1-2	TRBV12-3/TRBV12-4	CASSLDRPYGYTF
TRBJ2-1	TRBV12-5	CASGLGDRGHGDEQFF
TRBJ2-1	TRBV5-1	CASSLTLWRGNEQFF
TRBJ2-3	TRBV29-1	CSGGGANTDTQYF
TRBJ2-3	TRBV27	CASTPGGAGGPTQYF
TRBJ2-1	TRBV29-1	CSVAPEAGGPFSYNEQFF
TRBJ2-7	TRBV10-2	CASSDPTGASYEQYF
TRBJ2-1	TRBV7-8	CASSLGGLARYSYNEQFF
TRBJ1-1	TRBV30	CAWSRSQGNTEAFF
TRBJ1-2	TRBV12-3/TRBV12-4	CASSIGGASEYGYTF
TRBJ1-2	TRBV6-1	CASRRGQPEGYTF
TRBJ1-1	TRBV5-1	CASRPPRNTEAFF
TRBJ2-2	TRBV13	CASSLLALPNTGELFF
TRBJ2-1	TRBV6-1	CASRGGRFYEQFF
TRBJ2-7	TRBV29-1	CSVLSGHRTIEQYF
TRBJ2-1	TRBV15	CATSLAGGSNEQFF
TRBJ1-1	TRBV15	CATSRVWNTEAFF
TRBJ1-5	TRBV6-5	CASSYSIEGNQPQHF